The sequence of this T cell receptor (beta chain) was determined in a study of blood T cell repertoires in COVID-19 (dated by TCRdb to the early 2020s). For the study in its entirety: Samples covering the acute and convalescent phases of COVID-19 were provided by collaborators in the United States, Italy and Spain. The prospective study material was composed of cDNA or gDNA derived from T cells, B-cell-depleted T cells, or PBMCs. Deeply sampled blood TCRbeta repertoires from subjects exposed to, actively infected with, or recovered from COVID-19 were included in the dataset. The repertoires were made available in a free public database intended to serve as a resource for research on the immune response to SARS-CoV-2. The samples were drawn from the first 160 participants of the ongoing ImmuneRACE study and from under 1,500 subjects provided by 6 global collaborators. The sample metadata nearly always contained a de-identified subject ID, COVID-19 status, age in years and sex. HLA class I and class II types, where available, came from metadata supplied by the sample provider rather than from assay-based typing.

The immunoSEQ Assay, a bias-controlled multiplex PCR, was used to amplify TCRbeta CDR3 regions from genomic DNA. The source study handled its data this way. Nucleated cell counts per sample were estimated from amplification of reference gene primers within the assay. Sequence reads were collapsed and filtered to measure the absolute abundance of every unique TCRbeta CDR3 rearrangement. For each sample, productive Simpson clonality was calculated as the square root of Simpson's diversity index across productive rearrangements. TCRdb re-hosts the immuneACCESS table, in-frame sequences only. Its copies lack some clones; in the studies checked, an unresolved V gene accounts for under half of them, and the cause for the rest is not known. V, J and clone size are taken as reported in that table, and D and trimming were inferred from the DNA itself. The sample table holds approximately 150,000 clones, of which approximately 80% were seen once. The ten largest clonotypes hold about 5% of the sample.

The collaborating institutions used their own protocols to collect whole blood in K2EDTA tubes. For TCRbeta analysis, collaborators shipped samples in one of three forms: frozen whole blood, isolated PBMCs, or DNA extracted from either of those sample types. The CDR3 goes from the cysteine to the phenylalanine over 13 residues. The retained sequence is limited to the CDR3, 39 bases, with the frame set at the first base. V is trimmed back by 3 bases and J by 3 bases, and the junction contains 0 bases that no gene match accounts for. Taken from the germline V gene, the CDR1 and CDR2 loops are KGHSH and LQKENI. Overall study results and their limits: The quantity of clinical and demographic metadata differed by source and by participant and was supplied without curation.

This clone turned up a few times. What this receptor recognizes is not known. No base qualities exist here, and no much larger clone lies one base off it. This sequence uses TRBV18 and TRBJ2-5; 8 central nucleotides agree with TRBD1. The clonotype was recovered from a human donor in a cohort sampled during active COVID-19. Material: peripheral blood. The CDR3 region has the sequence CASSPDREETQYF. The nucleotides read TGTGCCAGCTCACCGGACAGGGAAGAGACCCAGTACTTC.